Listed below are T cell receptor beta chains from one sample, sequenced in a study of blood T cell repertoires in COVID-19. Sequencing used immunoSEQ multiplex PCR; TCRdb keeps in-frame clones, though not all of them. The sample contains about 220,000 clones, over 70% of which appear only once. Material for sequencing was peripheral blood. The receptors originated from a woman between 65 and 79 years old with acute or convalescent COVID-19. The CDR3 runs from the conserved cysteine through the conserved F or W. Fields, in order: CDR3 length, D gene, J gene, V gene, clone size, CDR3 DNA, CDR3 protein. The D gene is left open where the match is weak. Only part of the rows carry a size: once, few, many, or a class if the clone is expanded.

15 | - | TRBJ1-5 | TRBV6-5 | - | TGTGCCAGCAGTTTGACAGGAGATAGCAATCAGCCCCAGCATTTT | CASSLTGDSNQPQHF
16 | TRBD2 | TRBJ2-1 | TRBV7-6 | - | TGTGCCAGCAGCTTATACGGCGGGGGGGCCAATAATGAGCAGTTCTTC | CASSLYGGGANNEQFF
11 | - | TRBJ1-2 | TRBV3-1/TRBV3-2 | - | TGTGCCAGCAGCCAAGTTGGGGAGTACACCTTC | CASSQVGEYTF
13 | TRBD1 | TRBJ2-7 | TRBV7-9 | - | TGTGCCAGCAGCGACAGGGAGTTTGACGAGCAGTACTTC | CASSDREFDEQYF
14 | - | TRBJ2-7 | TRBV7-2 | once | TGTGCCAGCAGTCTATATCAGGGTACCTACGAGCAGTACTTC | CASSLYQGTYEQYF
14 | - | TRBJ2-1 | TRBV11-1 | - | TGTGCCAGCAGCTTAGAACGGACTGGCAATGAGCAGTTCTTC | CASSLERTGNEQFF
15 | - | TRBJ1-2 | TRBV6-5 | - | TGTGCCAGCAGTAATGGGTTAGGAGCGGGGAATGGCTACACCTTC | CASSNGLGAGNGYTF
13 | - | TRBJ2-1 | TRBV2 | - | TGTGCCAGCAGTATCGACAGATACAATGAGCAGTTCTTC | CASSIDRYNEQFF
12 | - | TRBJ1-2 | TRBV14 | many | TGTGCCAGCAGCCAAGGAGGGTATGGCTACACCTTC | CASSQGGYGYTF
12 | - | TRBJ1-2 | TRBV7-2 | few | TGTGCCAGCAGCTTGGGAGGGTATGGCTACACCTTC | CASSLGGYGYTF
16 | TRBD2 | TRBJ2-5 | TRBV7-2 | - | TGTGCCAGCAGCCCAGGGACTAGGAGGAGCCAAGAGACCCAGTACTTC | CASSPGTRRSQETQYF
14 | - | TRBJ2-7 | TRBV4-1 | - | TGCGCCAGCAGCCAAGACACAGACCTCTACGAGCAGTACTTC | CASSQDTDLYEQYF
17 | TRBD2 | TRBJ2-5 | TRBV15 | - | TGTGCCACCAGCAGACGGCCACGGGGGGGCCTGGGGGAGACCCAGTACTTC | CATSRRPRGGLGETQYF
14 | - | TRBJ2-3 | TRBV7-8 | medium-sized | TGTGCCAGCAGCTTATCGAGGGTCACAGATACGCAGTATTTT | CASSLSRVTDTQYF
17 | TRBD1 | TRBJ1-1 | TRBV29-1 | few | TGCAGCGTTTCCGTAGGGCGGCAGGGGGGCTCGTACACTGAAGCTTTCTTT | CSVSVGRQGGSYTEAFF
15 | TRBD1 | TRBJ2-2 | TRBV19 | - | TGTGCCAGTAGTATATCAGGGGGCAACACCGGGGAGCTGTTTTTT | CASSISGGNTGELFF
14 | TRBD1 | TRBJ1-2 | TRBV29-1 | - | TGCAGCGTTGGTAGCTCGACAGGGGGCACTGGCTACACCTTC | CSVGSSTGGTGYTF
16 | - | TRBJ1-4 | TRBV4-1 | - | TGCGCCAGCAGCCACGAAGACAGGACCCTTAATGAAAAACTGTTTTTT | CASSHEDRTLNEKLFF
17 | TRBD1 | TRBJ1-1 | TRBV19 | - | TGTGCCAGTAGTGAATTGTGGGACAGGGGGATGAACACTGAAGCTTTCTTT | CASSELWDRGMNTEAFF
15 | - | TRBJ2-1 | TRBV24-1 | - | TGTGCCACCAGTGATACCGGGACTGGATACAATGAGCAGTTCTTC | CATSDTGTGYNEQFF
14 | TRBD2 | TRBJ2-5 | TRBV2 | - | TGTGCCAGCAGCGTAACTAGCGGTGAAGAGACCCAGTACTTC | CASSVTSGEETQYF
13 | - | TRBJ2-3 | TRBV12-3/TRBV12-4 | - | TGTGCCAGCAGTTTCGGGGGCACAGATACGCAGTATTTT | CASSFGGTDTQYF
16 | TRBD2 | TRBJ2-7 | TRBV4-2 | - | TGTGCCAGCAGCCTTAGCGGGGGGGCGCCCACCTACGAGCAGTACTTC | CASSLSGGAPTYEQYF
13 | TRBD1 | TRBJ1-5 | TRBV30 | - | TGTGCCTGGGCACAGGGGGGCAATCAGCCCCAGCATTTT | CAWAQGGNQPQHF
12 | - | TRBJ1-2 | TRBV12-3/TRBV12-4 | - | TGTGCCAGCAGGAGGGAGGTCTATGGCTACACCTTC | CASRREVYGYTF
15 | TRBD2 | TRBJ2-7 | TRBV10-3 | - | TGTGCCATCAGTGATCCTAGCGGGGTGGGAGTCGAGCAGTACTTC | CAISDPSGVGVEQYF
15 | - | TRBJ1-1 | TRBV6-5 | - | TGTGCCAGCAGTTACGATGGCAGAATGAACACTGAAGCTTTCTTT | CASSYDGRMNTEAFF
15 | TRBD1 | TRBJ2-1 | TRBV29-1 | few | TGCAGCGTTGATGGGACGAGGACAGGGGGTCGTGAGCAGTTCTTC | CSVDGTRTGGREQFF
13 | TRBD1 | TRBJ2-2 | TRBV7-3 | - | TGTGCCAGCAGCTACAGGGGGCGCGGGGAGCTGTTTTTT | CASSYRGRGELFF
15 | TRBD1 | TRBJ2-5 | TRBV6-5 | few | TGTGCCAGCGCCCTACAGGGGGGCGTGGGAGAGACCCAGTACTTC | CASALQGGVGETQYF
13 | - | TRBJ1-2 | TRBV3-1/TRBV3-2 | - | TGTGCCAGCAGCCAAGGTCAGGGCGGCGGCTACACCTTC | CASSQGQGGGYTF
12 | - | TRBJ2-5 | TRBV28 | - | TGTGCCAGCAGTGACAGGTTTCAAACCCAGTACTTC | CASSDRFQTQYF
18 | TRBD1 | TRBJ2-6 | TRBV24-1 | once | TGTGCCACCAGTGATGTACAGGGGGCGACCTCTGGGGCCAACGTCCTGACTTTC | CATSDVQGATSGANVLTF
16 | TRBD2 | TRBJ2-1 | TRBV29-1 | many | TGCAGCGTCTCGGGGGGATCGAAGCAGGGCTACAATGAGCAGTTCTTC | CSVSGGSKQGYNEQFF
13 | - | TRBJ1-1 | TRBV10-3 | - | TGTGCCATCAGTGCGGACAGGAACACTGAAGCTTTCTTT | CAISADRNTEAFF
14 | TRBD1 | TRBJ2-1 | TRBV2 | - | TGTGCCAGTGTCCGGGACAGGGGGCGAAATGAGCAGTTCTTC | CASVRDRGRNEQFF
14 | - | TRBJ1-2 | TRBV19 | - | TGTGCCAGTAAGTTAGACAACTCGGGGAGAGGCTACACCTTC | CASKLDNSGRGYTF
12 | TRBD1 | TRBJ1-1 | TRBV7-9 | - | TGTGCCAGCGACGAAACGGACAGGGAGGCTTTCTTT | CASDETDREAFF
15 | - | TRBJ1-3 | TRBV4-2 | - | TGTGCCAGCAGCCAAGTTCGCAGGGATGGAAACACCATATATTTT | CASSQVRRDGNTIYF
13 | TRBD1 | TRBJ1-1 | TRBV10-1 | few | TGCGCCAGCAGTGGACAGGGGTTTGGGGATGCTTTCTTT | CASSGQGFGDAFF
16 | TRBD1 | TRBJ2-5 | TRBV27 | - | TGTGCCAGCAGGCCCTGGACAGGGTGGGGGCAAGAGACCCAGTACTTC | CASRPWTGWGQETQYF
14 | - | TRBJ1-1 | TRBV5-4 | - | TGTGCCAGCAGCTCCGGGACACCCACGGCGGAAGCTTTCTTT | CASSSGTPTAEAFF
15 | - | TRBJ2-2 | TRBV24-1 | - | TGTGCCACCAGTGATTCGTCCTACTGGTCCGGGGAGCTGTTTTTT | CATSDSSYWSGELFF
15 | TRBD1 | TRBJ1-1 | TRBV7-2 | once | TGTGCCAGCAGCGTTTACAGGGGGCAAGGCACTGAAGCTTTCTTT | CASSVYRGQGTEAFF
11 | - | TRBJ1-1 | TRBV24-1 | - | TGTGCCACCAGTGACCTAGAAGAGGCTTTCTTT | CATSDLEEAFF
11 | - | TRBJ1-3 | TRBV6-2/TRBV6-3 | once | TGTGCCAGCAGTTACGGAGACACCATATATTTT | CASSYGDTIYF
13 | TRBD1 | TRBJ1-1 | TRBV5-5 | - | TGTGCCAGCAGCCTGAACGAGGGGGCGAAAGCTTTCTTT | CASSLNEGAKAFF
13 | TRBD2 | TRBJ2-1 | TRBV6-4 | - | TGTGCCAGCAGTGACTCGACTAGCGGGGAGCAGTTCTTC | CASSDSTSGEQFF
15 | - | TRBJ1-5 | TRBV5-8 | - | TGTGCCAGCAGCCGCGGACTCGTGGTGAATCAGCCCCAGCATTTT | CASSRGLVVNQPQHF
12 | - | TRBJ2-2 | TRBV29-1 | - | TGCAGCGTTGAACTCAGCGCCGGGGAGCTGTTTTTT | CSVELSAGELFF
15 | TRBD2 | TRBJ2-1 | TRBV27 | - | TGTGCCAGCAGCTGGATAGCGGGGGGTCTCAATGAGCAGTTCTTC | CASSWIAGGLNEQFF
13 | - | TRBJ1-2 | TRBV6-5 | - | TGTGCCAGCAGTTACGAGGCAGGGAGGGGCTACACCTTC | CASSYEAGRGYTF
17 | TRBD1 | TRBJ2-2 | TRBV6-6 | - | TGTGCCAGCAGTCCTCCAGCCGGGACAGGGAACACCGGGGAGCTGTTTTTT | CASSPPAGTGNTGELFF
15 | - | TRBJ1-1 | TRBV18 | - | TGTGCCAGCTCACCACCTAACAGAGAAAACACTGAAGCTTTCTTT | CASSPPNRENTEAFF
14 | TRBD1 | TRBJ1-6 | TRBV7-2 | - | TGTGCCAGCAGCTTAGCACAGGGGGCTTCACCCCTCCACTTT | CASSLAQGASPLHF
14 | - | TRBJ2-3 | TRBV9 | - | TGTGCCAGCAGCCCTCGGACAGATTTAGGGACGCAGTATTTT | CASSPRTDLGTQYF